Detailed here is one T cell receptor (beta chain). Its specificity is not known. Other DNA sequences of this sample code for an identical CDR3. The V and J ends lost 3 bases and 0 bases respectively, with 18 bases between them. This CDR3 comprises 17 residues. The V gene's germline CDR1 is LNHDA and CDR2 SQIVND (reference sequence). These data are taken from a study of chemoradiotherapy in HPV16-positive cancers. Libraries were prepared by immunoSEQ multiplex PCR; TCRdb keeps only in-frame clonotypes and omits some of them. The sample shows approximately 50,000 clones, roughly nine tenths of them seen only once. Whole-study results and caveats: Candidate HPV-specific clones and E7-related TCR motifs grew in tumor during treatment. HPV-specific T cells were functionally defined from only a couple of HPV16-positive patients. HPV-responsive T-cell expansion during chemoradiotherapy was linked to improved recurrence-free survival in HPV16-positive patients.

This sequence originates from a human donor with HPV-associated anogenital cancer. The V and J genes are TRBV19 and TRBJ2-7; tentative D call: TRBD1 (6 bases). This specimen consisted of blood, obtained from a patient who underwent chemoradiotherapy. The CDR3 DNA reads TGTGCCAGTAGTATGATCCTAGGGCAGGGGAGCTCCTACGAGCAGTACTTC. Its protein is CASSMILGQGSSYEQYF.